This record looks at one T cell receptor beta chain sequence and its context. Distinct nucleotide sequences in the sample also encode this CDR3. The data were taken from a study of OX40 agonist ivuxolimab in advanced cancers. It was autoimmune disease history or systemic immunosuppression that excluded patients. In germline, CDR1 is MNHEY, CDR2 SVGAGI. V shed 5 bases and J shed 5 bases, with 12 bases lying between them. The length of the CDR3 is 13 residues. Sequencing was performed with immunoSEQ multiplex PCR; in TCRdb, only in-frame clones are kept and a portion is missing. The sample yields 45,000 or so clones, more than 70% seen once.

The chain links TRBV6-5 to TRBJ2-5, with D possibly being TRBD1 (6 bases). The specimen comprised CD4+ or CD8+ T cells sorted from blood, sampled in a trial of the OX40 agonist ivuxolimab. This receptor was identified in an adult with an advanced solid tumor such as melanoma, head and neck, liver or kidney cancer. CDR3 sequence: CASSRQVGETQYF. CDR3 bases: TGTGCCAGCAGTCGACAGGTTGGGGAGACCCAGTACTTC.